This T cell receptor (beta chain) was obtained from a study of cytomegalovirus exposure and HLA in healthy donors. General study findings and limits: Links to common viral pathogens appeared, in a later analysis, for several of the most significant clusters. A later analysis found most CMV-associated TCR beta chains apparently HLA-restricted.

Notes on this clone: The antigen remains unidentified.

Researchers ran the PCR with 60 Vbeta and 13 Jbeta primers. Profiled with immunoSEQ multiplex PCR; TCRdb holds only in-frame clones, not every one. The sample has about 150,000 clones; around 84% are singletons. Sequenced material: PBMCs. This sequence was found in a boy aged 2 to 10 in good health and CMV-seronegative.

DNA for the CDR3: TGTGCCAGCAGTGAGTCCCAGGGTTCTCAGTCACCCCTCCACTTT. This sequence encodes CASSESQGSQSPLHF. The rearrangement joins TRBV2 to TRBJ1-6; a possible D gene is TRBD1 (5 bases). Trimming removed 3 bases from V and 10 bases from J, with 16 bases in between. This CDR3 is 15 amino acids long. Germline V gene lookup returns CDR1 SNHLY and CDR2 FYNNEI. Full variable domain (outside the CDR3, taken from reference TRBV2 and TRBJ1-6): EPEVTQTPSHQVTQMGQEVILRCVPISNHLYFYWYRQILGQKVEFLVSFYNNEISEKSEIFDDQFSVERPDGSNFTLKIRSTKLEDSAMYFCASSESQGSQSPLHFGNGTRLTVT.